A single sample gave rise to the 18 T cell receptor beta chains below, sequenced in a study of blood T cell repertoires in COVID-19. TCRdb's copy holds only in-frame clones and misses some; the assay was immunoSEQ multiplex PCR. The top ten hold about 5.7% of the sample, which has roughly 330,000 clones, around 87% seen once. The specimen sequenced was PBMCs or T cells enriched from blood (not recorded which). Receptors were obtained from a woman in her thirties who had recovered from COVID-19.

The CDR3 reads CASSPPGGRGSDTEAFF. The CDR3 region has the DNA TGTGCCAGCTCACCACCGGGGGGGCGCGGGTCGGACACTGAAGCTTTCTTT. The chain uses TRBV18 and TRBJ1-1; possible D gene TRBD1, 6 bases. Looked up from germline, CDR1 is KGHSH and CDR2 is LQKENI. V lost 0 bases and J lost 3, with 17 bases in between. The CDR3 length is 17 residues. The full variable domain, rest sourced from reference TRBV18 and TRBJ1-1, is NAGVMQNPRHLVRRRGQEARLRCSPMKGHSHVYWYRQLPEEGLKFMVYLQKENIIDESGMPKERFSAEFPKEGPSILRIQQVVRGDSAAYFCASSPPGGRGSDTEAFFGQGTRLTVV.

This chain connects TRBV19 to TRBJ2-3, with TRBD1 identical over 7 bases. The CDR3 is made up of 17 amino acids. Germline CDR1 and CDR2: LNHDA and SQIVND (reference sequence). V trimming: 6 bases; J trimming: 0 bases; junction bases outside the gene matches: 12. DNA for the CDR3: TGTGCCAGTAGCTCGACAGGGATGGGATCTAGCACAGATACGCAGTATTTT. Protein: CASSSTGMGSSTDTQYF.

The chain is built from TRBV7-3 and TRBJ2-2; TRBD1 aligns across 10 bases. Germline V lookup: CDR1 SGHTA, CDR2 FQGTGA. The V and J ends lost 2 bases and 6 bases, in that order; junction bases with no gene match: 0. The CDR3 is 14 amino acids. CDR3 protein: CASSLGTGAGELFF. As DNA, the CDR3 is TGTGCCAGCAGCTTAGGGACAGGGGCCGGGGAGCTGTTTTTT.

This chain uses TRBV5-1 with TRBJ2-3, with 11 bases aligning to TRBD1. Unmatched junction bases numbered 2, after V lost 0 bases and J lost 5 bases. There are 15 residues in the CDR3. CDR1 and CDR2 from the germline V gene are SGHRS and YFSETQ. The CDR3 spells CASSLGTGGKDTQYF. The CDR3 nucleotides read TGCGCCAGCAGCTTGGGGACAGGGGGCAAAGATACGCAGTATTTT.

As DNA, the CDR3 is TGTGCCAGTAGTATAGAAGGCAGGGGGGACACTGAAGCTTTCTTT. This sequence encodes CASSIEGRGDTEAFF. This chain joins TRBV19 and TRBJ1-1; 7 bases fit TRBD1. V shed 0 bases and J 3 bases; nucleotides not matched to a gene: 4. The CDR3 has 15 amino acids. The germline V gene encodes CDR1 LNHDA and CDR2 SQIVND (reference sequence).

The rearrangement links TRBV9 to TRBJ2-1, with D perhaps TRBD2 (7 bases). The CDR3 consists of 14 residues. Germline CDR1 is SGDLS and CDR2 is YYNGEE. V was clipped by 0 bases and J by 9 bases, with 13 bases between them. The DNA of the CDR3 is TGTGCCAGCAGCGTAGTTAGGGGAGGGGGTGAGCAGTTCTTC. Encoded protein: CASSVVRGGGEQFF.

This clone was counted a single time. This chain connects TRBV4-2 to TRBJ1-4, with TRBD1 identical over 9 bases. J gave up 8 bases and V 4 bases, and 14 bases lay outside the gene matches. Germline V gene sequence: CDR1 LGHNA, CDR2 YNFKEQ. The length of the CDR3 is 17 residues. CDR3 protein: CASSLSPGQGIGEKLFF. The CDR3, as DNA: TGTGCCAGCAGCCTGTCACCGGGACAGGGTATAGGGGAAAAACTGTTTTTT.

The J gene is TRBJ2-2, the V gene TRBV15; D gene uncertain. The CDR3 is made up of 12 amino acids. The V gene's germline CDR1 is LNHNV and CDR2 YYDKDF (reference sequence). Trimming took 4 bases from V and 6 from J, leaving 6 bases between them. The CDR3 DNA reads TGTGCCACCAGCAAACGGGCCGGGGAGCTGTTTTTT. Translated: CATSKRAGELFF.

The chain employs TRBV12-3 or TRBV12-4 and TRBJ1-3; D unclear. This CDR3 comprises 13 residues. V was trimmed by 6 bases and J by 4 bases, leaving 10 bases between them. Here the CDR3 reads CASSATRGNTIYF. CDR3 sequence (DNA): TGTGCCAGCAGCGCGACACGAGGAAACACCATATATTTT.

This chain links TRBV7-7 with TRBJ2-1; D may be TRBD1 (6 bases). Trimming stripped 1 base from V and 2 bases from J, with 9 bases between. Germline CDR1 reads SSHAT; CDR2 reads FNYEAQ (reference sequence). The CDR3 consists of 15 residues. CDR3 in DNA: TGTGCCAGCAGCTTAGGCAGGGGCACCTACAATGAGCAGTTCTTC. Translation gives CASSLGRGTYNEQFF.

The chain couples TRBV3-1 (or the pseudogene TRBV3-2) to TRBJ2-3; 14 nucleotides line up with TRBD2. The CDR3 is made up of 17 amino acids. Losses at the gene ends were 3 bases for V and 6 bases for J; bases not matched to a gene: 8. CDR1 is LGHDT and CDR2 is YNNKEL in the germline V gene (reference sequence). DNA for the CDR3: TGTGCCAGCAGCCACCGCCCGGGACTAGCGGGGGTGGATACGCAGTATTTT. It specifies CASSHRPGLAGVDTQYF.

The rearrangement joins TRBV28 to TRBJ2-1; TRBD1 matches at 7 bases. Per germline, CDR1 MDHEN and CDR2 SYDVKM. This CDR3 region has 15 residues. The V and J ends lost 3 bases and 4 bases, in that order; junction bases with no gene match: 6. In DNA, the CDR3 is TGTGCCAGCAGTTTGAGGGGACAGAATTACAATGAGCAGTTCTTC. It translates to CASSLRGQNYNEQFF.

The chain links TRBV5-4 to TRBJ1-1; D is possibly TRBD1 (5 bases). The CDR3 sequence is 14 residues long. In germline, CDR1 is SGHNT, CDR2 YYREEE (reference sequence). Trimming removed 4 bases at V and 10 bases at J, with 20 bases between. The CDR3 DNA reads as TGTGCCAGCAGCCTTAGGGGTAGTGTAAGTGGAGCTTTCTTT. It specifies CASSLRGSVSGAFF.

This clone was detected many times. The V and J genes are TRBV7-8 and TRBJ2-2; the D is unclear. The V end lost 6 bases, the J end lost 0 bases, and 17 bases lay between the germline ends. CDR3 size: 17 residues. CDR1 and CDR2 from the germline V gene are SGHVS and FQNEAQ. CDR3 sequence (DNA): TGTGCCAGCAGGGTGGTTGGCGGTTCTTCGAACACCGGGGAGCTGTTTTTT. Protein: CASRVVGGSSNTGELFF.

The genes are TRBV18 and TRBJ2-7; no clear D. Germline CDR1 and CDR2: KGHSH and LQKENI. This CDR3 is built from 13 residues. V gave up 6 bases and J gave up 1 base, with 10 bases separating them. CDR3 DNA: TGTGCCAGCTCCCAAGAGTTTTCCTACGAGCAGTACTTC. This translates into CASSQEFSYEQYF.

For the CDR3, the DNA is TGTGCCAGCAGCTTGGGCGGGGGATTAAGCTCCTACAATGAGCAGTTCTTC. Protein product: CASSLGGGLSSYNEQFF. The rearrangement joins TRBV5-4 to TRBJ2-1, with 7 bases aligning to TRBD2. This CDR3 comprises 17 residues. Looked up from germline, CDR1 is SGHNT and CDR2 is YYREEE (reference sequence). The V gene end was trimmed by 0 bases and the J gene end by 0 bases; junction bases not matched to a gene: 6.

The rearrangement uses TRBV27 and TRBJ1-2, with D possibly TRBD1 on 5 matching bases. V was pared by 5 bases and J by 0 bases, with 7 bases between. Germline lookup yields CDR1 MNHEY and CDR2 SMNVEV (reference sequence). The CDR3 covers 13 residues. Written as DNA, the CDR3 is TGTGCCAGCAGTCCCAGGGCTAACTATGGCTACACCTTC. Translation gives CASSPRANYGYTF.

The V gene is TRBV18, the J gene TRBJ1-1; D gene uncertain. V gave up 3 bases and J gave up 1 base, with 9 bases separating them. CDR3 size: 14 residues. Germline CDR1 is KGHSH and CDR2 is LQKENI. The CDR3 reads CASSPRSQNTEAFF. The CDR3 DNA follows: TGTGCCAGCTCACCCCGGAGTCAGAACACTGAAGCTTTCTTT.